Listed here are 17 T cell receptor beta chains from one sample, sequenced in a study of radiotherapy plus CTLA-4 blockade in lung cancer. TCRdb's table, derived via immunoSEQ multiplex PCR, lists solely in-frame clones and lacks some. The data hold around 72,000 clones, with around four fifths observed a single time. Sequenced here: peripheral blood, sampled from a patient treated with radiotherapy plus ipilimumab. Receptors originate from a human donor with non-small cell lung cancer who had a complete response to radiotherapy plus ipilimumab.

This clone showed up just once. The chain uses TRBV27 and TRBJ1-4; no clear D. There are 15 residues in the CDR3. V gave up 6 bases and J gave up 0 bases, with 11 bases separating them. Germline CDR1 is MNHEY and CDR2 is SMNVEV (reference sequence). The DNA of the CDR3 is TGTGCCAGCAGGGCTCAGGTGGCAACTAATGAAAAACTGTTTTTT. Protein product: CASRAQVATNEKLFF.

The chain is built from TRBV7-2 and TRBJ1-5; D possibly corresponds to TRBD1 (6 bases). The ends were cut back, 2 bases at V and 3 bases at J, with 14 bases in the middle. Germline V gene lookup returns CDR1 SGHTA and CDR2 FQGNSA. The CDR3 sequence is 16 residues long. The CDR3 loop reads CASSLWTAEPNQPQHF. The CDR3 DNA follows: TGTGCCAGCAGCTTATGGACAGCGGAGCCCAATCAGCCCCAGCATTTT. Full variable domain (missing parts from reference TRBV7-2 and TRBJ1-5): GAGVSQSPSNKVTEKGKDVELRCDPISGHTALYWYRQSLGQGLEFLIYFQGNSAPDKSGLPSDRFSAERTGGSVSTLTIQRTQQEDSAVYLCASSLWTAEPNQPQHFGDGTRLSIL.

The chain uses TRBV2 and TRBJ1-4; D ambiguous. This CDR3 comprises 13 residues. Trimming left V 3 bases short and J 8 bases short, with 10 bases between. Per the germline V gene, CDR1 is SNHLY and CDR2 is FYNNEI. The CDR3 DNA is TGTGCCAGCAGTGAGTGGTTGGGGGAAAAACTGTTTTTT. Protein: CASSEWLGEKLFF.

Comments on this clone: One end of the junction is discordant with germline, which a read error may explain. The J gene is TRBJ2-1, the V gene TRBV7-7; TRBD1 or TRBD2 may be the D gene (6 bases each). The CDR3 contains 13 residues. The germline V gene encodes CDR1 SSHAT and CDR2 FNYEAQ (reference sequence). This CDR3 is CASSLARGGEQFF. The CDR3 DNA reads TGTGCTAGCAGCTTAGCGCGAGGGGGGGAGCAGTTCTTC.

V gene TRBV6-6 combines with J gene TRBJ2-1; 7 nucleotides line up with TRBD2. V dropped 2 bases and J dropped 2; count of bases not matched to a gene: 3. This CDR3 contains 15 residues. Germline V gene lookup returns CDR1 MNHNY and CDR2 SVGAGI (reference sequence). The CDR3 protein is CASSYAGEPYNEQFF. CDR3 nucleotide sequence: TGTGCCAGCAGTTACGCGGGAGAACCCTACAATGAGCAGTTCTTC.

The chain couples TRBV30 to TRBJ1-1; unclear D gene. The CDR3 covers 11 residues. From germline, CDR1 is GTSNPN and CDR2 SVGIG (reference sequence). V dropped 4 bases and J dropped 5 bases, with 8 bases sitting between them. The CDR3 loop reads CAWKRETEAFF. The CDR3 bases are TGTGCCTGGAAAAGGGAGACTGAAGCTTTCTTT.

This sequence joins TRBV30 and TRBJ1-4; no firm D call. There are 11 residues in the CDR3. The germline V gene has CDR1 GTSNPN and CDR2 SVGIG (reference sequence). Trimming took 0 bases from V and 8 from J, leaving 4 bases between them. In DNA, the CDR3 is TGTGCCTGGAGTGTTAGGGAAAAACTGTTTTTT. It codes for CAWSVREKLFF. The whole variable domain, remainder taken from reference TRBV30 and TRBJ1-4, is SQTIHQWPATLVQPVGSPLSLECTVEGTSNPNLYWYRQAAGRGLQLLFYSVGIGQISSEVPQNLSASRPQDRQFILSSKKLLLSDSGFYLCAWSVREKLFFGSGTQLSVL.

The V call is TRBV6-5, the J call TRBJ1-2; TRBD1 agrees at 9 bases. The trim removed 5 bases at V and 7 bases at J, leaving 2 bases unmatched. The length of the CDR3 is 12 residues. Germline-derived CDR1 and CDR2 are MNHEY and SVGAGI. CDR3 coding DNA: TGTGCCAGCAGTCGGACAGGGGTTGGCTACACCTTC. This sequence encodes CASSRTGVGYTF.

This clone was found a few times. The chain is built from TRBV19 and TRBJ2-3; D ambiguous. The CDR3 loop spans 14 amino acids. V dropped 5 bases and J dropped 3 bases, with 12 bases sitting between them. Looked up from germline, CDR1 is LNHDA and CDR2 is SQIVND (reference sequence). In DNA, the CDR3 is TGTGCCAGTAGTCCCTCGACATCAACAGATACGCAGTATTTT. Encoded protein: CASSPSTSTDTQYF.

The chain links TRBV4-1 to TRBJ2-3; TRBD2 aligns across 9 bases. CDR3 size: 16 residues. J was trimmed by 0 bases and V by 1 base; bases with no gene match: 2. Germline V gives CDR1 MGHRA, CDR2 YSYEKL. CDR3 DNA sequence: TGCGCCAGCAGCCAAGGACTAGCGGATAGCACAGATACGCAGTATTTT. Its protein product is CASSQGLADSTDTQYF.

This rearrangement joins TRBV30 to TRBJ1-2; D unresolved. V shed 2 bases and J shed 4 bases, with 5 bases lying between them. The CDR3 has 11 amino acids. CDR1 and CDR2 (germline): GTSNPN, SVGIG (reference sequence). The CDR3 DNA reads as TGTGCCTGGAGTAGGAGCTATGGCTACACCTTC. This encodes CAWSRSYGYTF.

The V call is TRBV6-5, the J call TRBJ2-1; D gene unclear. Germline lookup yields CDR1 MNHEY and CDR2 SVGAGI. The CDR3 runs 12 residues. The V and J ends lost 5 bases and 10 bases respectively, with 12 bases between them. In DNA, the CDR3 is TGTGCCAGCAGTAGGTTTGGTACAGAGCAGTTCTTC. Amino acids: CASSRFGTEQFF.

The V and J genes are TRBV25-1 and TRBJ2-2; D gene ambiguous. Germline values: CDR1 MGHDK, CDR2 SYGVNS. The CDR3 is 13 residues long. V lost 1 base, J lost 6 bases, and 6 bases lay in between. The CDR3 loop reads CASSEFGAGELFF. CDR3 in DNA: TGTGCCAGCAGTGAATTTGGGGCCGGGGAGCTGTTTTTT. Using reference TRBV25-1 and TRBJ2-2 for the parts outside the CDR3, the full variable domain is EADIYQTPRYLVIGTGKKITLECSQTMGHDKMYWYQQDPGMELHLIHYSYGVNSTEKGDLSSESTVSRIRTEHFPLTLESARPSHTSQYLCASSEFGAGELFFGEGSRLTVL.

The chain links TRBV11-3 to TRBJ1-2; 8 bases fit TRBD1. Germline CDR1 and CDR2: SGHNT and YENEEA. V gave up 5 bases and J gave up 0 bases; unmatched junction bases: 11. This CDR3 has 17 residues. The CDR3 nucleotides are TGTGCCAGCAGCCTCGCGGGGGACAGGCGCCCTAACTATGGCTACACCTTC. As protein: CASSLAGDRRPNYGYTF.

This clone was seen a handful of times. This rearrangement joins TRBV7-8 to TRBJ1-1; D is unresolved. The V end was cut by 5 bases, the J end by 6 bases, with 10 bases between. The CDR3 covers 12 residues. The V gene's germline CDR1 is SGHVS and CDR2 FQNEAQ. The CDR3, as DNA: TGTGCCAGCAGCCCTAGGAGCGCTGAAGCTTTCTTT. As protein: CASSPRSAEAFF.

The chain has TRBV6-1 and TRBJ1-6; D unresolved. In germline, CDR1 is MNHNS, CDR2 SASEGT. The V and J ends lost 6 bases and 9 bases respectively, with 9 bases between them. The CDR3 length is 12 residues. Written as DNA, the CDR3 is TGTGCCAGCAGGAGTCCGGGTTCACCCCTCCACTTT. Translating it yields CASRSPGSPLHF.

This clone was found a few times. The chain uses TRBV6-6 and TRBJ1-2, with unresolved D. The germline V and J ends were trimmed by 6 bases and 0 bases, with 8 bases remaining between them. Germline V gene data show CDR1 as MNHNY and CDR2 as SVGAGI (reference sequence). This CDR3 region has 13 residues. The CDR3: CASSGLSNYGYTF. CDR3 coding DNA: TGTGCCAGCAGCGGGTTATCTAACTATGGCTACACCTTC.